This is a list of T cell receptor beta chains from one sample in a study of Graves' ophthalmopathy and Graves' hyperthyroidism. TCRdb re-analysed the multiplex PCR reads in MiXCR, keeping a single row per CDR3 protein. This sample yields around 660,000 distinct CDR3 sequences, of which more than 40% are seen a single time; roughly 3.5% belongs to the top ten. Sequenced: peripheral blood. These receptors were collected from an adult man with Graves' ophthalmopathy. CDR3s include the opening cysteine and the closing phenylalanine or tryptophan. The D gene is left open where the match is weak. Some rows have no size entry. The others give once, few or many, or a class for an expanded clone.

>TRBJ2-7|TRBV18|.|.
CASSFQASYEQYF
TGTGCCAGCTCATTTCAGGCATCCTACGAGCAGTACTTC
>TRBJ2-3|TRBV20-1|.|TRBD2
CSVPFERGGETDTQYF
TGCAGTGTCCCCTTTGAGCGGGGGGGCGAGACAGATACGCAGTATTTT
>TRBJ2-5|TRBV7-2|few|.
CASSLAGAAGLSETQYF
TGTGCCAGCAGCTTAGCAGGGGCGGCGGGATTGTCAGAGACCCAGTACTTC
>TRBJ1-2|TRBV10-3|.|.
CAIMEGLSSGNTF
TGTGCCATCATGGAAGGGCTCAGCTCTGGAAACACCTTC
>TRBJ2-7|TRBV12-3/TRBV12-4|many|TRBD2
CASSLNGGAGEQYF
TGTGCCAGCAGTTTAAACGGGGGGGCTGGCGAGCAGTACTTC
>TRBJ1-2|TRBV20-1|.|TRBD1
CSAFPGQGNYGYTF
TGCAGTGCTTTCCCGGGACAGGGGAACTATGGCTACACCTTC
>TRBJ1-3|TRBV5-1|.|.
CASSLDIGISSGNTIYF
TGCGCCAGCAGCTTGGATATAGGGATCAGCTCTGGAAACACCATATATTTT
>TRBJ2-3|TRBV29-1|few|TRBD1
CSGVTGISGTQYF
TGCAGCGGTGTGACAGGGATCAGCGGTACGCAGTATTTT
>TRBJ1-5|TRBV7-2|.|TRBD1
CASSQDGAGTGDQPQHF
TGTGCCAGCAGCCAAGATGGCGCGGGGACAGGGGATCAGCCCCAGCATTTT
>TRBJ2-6|TRBV25-1|many|.
CASSAPGANVLTF
TGTGCCAGCAGCGCCCCTGGGGCCAACGTCCTGACTTTC
>TRBJ1-2|TRBV10-3|few|.
CASSYSRTAGYTF
TGTGCCAGCAGTTACTCCCGAACGGCTGGCTACACCTTC
>TRBJ1-1|TRBV6-5|many|.
CASSYHLETVNTEAFF
TGTGCCAGCAGTTACCACCTTGAAACAGTGAACACTGAAGCTTTCTTT
>TRBJ1-5|TRBV6-1|few|.
CASSEWGDSNQPQHF
TGTGCCAGCAGTGAATGGGGAGATAGCAATCAGCCCCAGCATTTT
>TRBJ1-6|TRBV7-9|many|TRBD1
CASSPTGANSPLHF
TGTGCCAGCAGTCCAACAGGGGCTAATTCACCCCTCCACTTT
>TRBJ2-6|TRBV24-1|.|.
CATPKVGDYVLTF
TGTGCCACCCCAAAGGTGGGGGACTACGTCCTGACTTTC
>TRBJ1-5|TRBV30|.|.
CAWSVSSNQPQHF
TGTGCCTGGAGTGTCAGTAGCAATCAGCCCCAGCATTTT
>TRBJ1-1|TRBV4-3|few|.
CASSRAGVGVMNTEAFF
TGCGCCAGCAGCCGGGCGGGGGTGGGGGTGATGAACACTGAAGCTTTCTTT
>TRBJ2-1|TRBV9|.|TRBD1
CASSPDRAGNEQFF
TGTGCCAGCAGCCCGGACAGGGCAGGCAATGAGCAGTTCTTC
>TRBJ1-3|TRBV10-3|once|.
CAIARRAGYSGNTIYF
TGTGCCATCGCTAGGCGGGCAGGGTACTCTGGAAACACCATATATTTT
>TRBJ1-2|TRBV10-3|.|TRBD1
CASRDDRVSSGYTF
TGTGCCAGCAGGGATGACAGGGTTTCGAGTGGCTACACCTTC
>TRBJ1-1|TRBV5-1|many|TRBD1
CASFRDRNTEAFF
TGCGCCAGTTTCCGGGACAGGAACACTGAAGCTTTCTTT
>TRBJ2-5|TRBV25-1|.|.
CASSLFSGGRGGWETQYF
TGTGCCAGCAGCTTATTCTCAGGGGGCCGGGGGGGATGGGAGACCCAGTACTTC
>TRBJ1-1|TRBV6-2/TRBV6-3|.|.
CASSSSNGNTEAFF
TGTGCCAGCAGTTCAAGCAACGGGAACACTGAAGCTTTCTTT
>TRBJ2-7|TRBV19|.|.
CASSITWDNYEQYF
TGTGCCAGTAGTATAACATGGGACAACTACGAGCAGTACTTC
>TRBJ1-5|TRBV7-2|.|.
CASSLAKTSGSYEHF
TGTGCCAGCAGCCTAGCCAAGACTAGCGGTTCCTACGAGCATTTT
>TRBJ1-2|TRBV12-3/TRBV12-4|.|.
CASSLAIMSGADYGYTF
TGTGCCAGCAGTTTAGCTATCATGTCGGGGGCGGACTATGGCTACACCTTC
>TRBJ2-5|TRBV7-2|many|.
CASSFQGGKETQYF
TGTGCCAGCAGCTTCCAGGGGGGTAAAGAGACCCAGTACTTC
>TRBJ2-7|TRBV7-2|.|TRBD2
CASSTPGLAGVEQYF
TGTGCCAGCAGCACCCCGGGACTAGCGGGAGTCGAGCAGTACTTC
>TRBJ1-3|TRBV15|.|.
CATRGSGASGNTIYF
TGTGCCACCAGGGGCTCCGGGGCCTCTGGAAACACCATATATTTT
>TRBJ2-5|TRBV7-2|many|TRBD2
CASSSSTSGGETQYF
TGTGCCAGCAGCTCAAGCACTAGCGGGGGAGAGACCCAGTACTTC
>TRBJ2-2|TRBV20-1|many|.
CSARPDTGELFF
TGCAGTGCCCGCCCCGACACCGGGGAGCTGTTTTTT
>TRBJ1-5|TRBV10-3|once|TRBD1
CAIGGRGNQPQHF
TGTGCCATCGGTGGCAGGGGGAATCAGCCCCAGCATTTT
>TRBJ2-7|TRBV29-1|.|TRBD2
CSLRPGLAFEQYF
TGCAGTTTAAGGCCGGGACTAGCCTTCGAGCAGTACTTC
>TRBJ2-7|TRBV13|few|TRBD1
CASSDNRGKEQYF
TGTGCCAGCAGTGACAACAGGGGAAAAGAGCAGTACTTC
>TRBJ1-2|TRBV30|.|TRBD1
CAWSSLEGQGIRGYTF
TGTGCCTGGAGTAGCCTTGAAGGACAGGGGATACGAGGCTACACCTTC
>TRBJ1-1|TRBV6-6|.|.
CASSRELNTEAFF
TGTGCCAGCTCGAGGGAATTGAACACTGAAGCTTTCTTT
>TRBJ2-7|TRBV12-5|.|.
CASGLSGTLYEQYF
TGTGCTAGTGGTTTATCCGGGACGCTATACGAGCAGTACTTC
>TRBJ2-5|TRBV12-3/TRBV12-4|few|TRBD2
CASSSLGSGRGETQYF
TGTGCCAGCAGTTCTCTAGGGAGCGGGAGGGGGGAGACCCAGTACTTC
>TRBJ2-2|TRBV7-2|many|TRBD2
CASSWDYSNTGELFF
TGTGCCAGCAGCTGGGACTACTCGAACACCGGGGAGCTGTTTTTT
>TRBJ1-6|TRBV7-3|.|.
CASSSGAGDRFTLHF
TGTGCCAGCAGCTCAGGCGCAGGGGACCGATTCACCCTCCACTTT
>TRBJ2-5|TRBV10-2|many|.
CASSERRGGETQYF
TGCGCCAGCAGTGAACGGCGGGGAGGAGAGACCCAGTACTTC
>TRBJ1-3|TRBV6-6|.|.
CASSLGGVPGNTIYF
TGTGCCAGCAGTTTAGGGGGAGTCCCTGGAAACACCATATATTTT
>TRBJ2-7|TRBV12-3/TRBV12-4|many|TRBD2
CASRLAGNEQYF
TGTGCCAGTAGGCTAGCGGGGAACGAGCAGTACTTC
>TRBJ2-2|TRBV7-3|many|.
CASSSRAGHGELFF
TGTGCCAGCAGCTCCCGGGCAGGGCACGGGGAGCTGTTTTTT
>TRBJ1-2|TRBV25-1|.|TRBD1
CATGPGTGLYGYTF
TGTGCCACCGGACCCGGGACAGGACTCTATGGCTACACCTTC